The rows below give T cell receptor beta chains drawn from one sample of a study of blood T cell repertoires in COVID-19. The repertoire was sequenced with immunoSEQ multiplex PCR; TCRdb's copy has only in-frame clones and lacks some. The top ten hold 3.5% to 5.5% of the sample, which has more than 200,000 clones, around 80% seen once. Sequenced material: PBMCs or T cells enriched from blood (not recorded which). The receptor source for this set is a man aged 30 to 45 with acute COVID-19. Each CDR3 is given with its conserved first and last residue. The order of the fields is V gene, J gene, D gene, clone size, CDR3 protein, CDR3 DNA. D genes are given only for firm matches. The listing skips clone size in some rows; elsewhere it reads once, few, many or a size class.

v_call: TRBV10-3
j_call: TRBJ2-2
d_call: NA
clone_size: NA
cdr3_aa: CATEPQGGTGELFF
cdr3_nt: TGTGCCACCGAGCCCCAGGGCGGTACCGGGGAGCTGTTTTTT

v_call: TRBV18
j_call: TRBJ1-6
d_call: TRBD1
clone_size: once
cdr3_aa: CASSPTGATNSPLHF
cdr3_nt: TGTGCCAGCTCACCTACAGGGGCAACTAATTCACCCCTCCACTTT

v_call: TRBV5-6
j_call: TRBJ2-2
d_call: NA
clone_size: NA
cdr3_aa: CASSFAASPIAGELFF
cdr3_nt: TGTGCCAGCAGCTTTGCTGCCTCCCCTATCGCCGGGGAGCTGTTTTTT

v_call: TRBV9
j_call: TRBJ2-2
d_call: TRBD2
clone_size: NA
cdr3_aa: CASSVLTSGGDTGELFF
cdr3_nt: TGTGCCAGCAGCGTCCTGACTAGCGGGGGGGATACCGGGGAGCTGTTTTTT

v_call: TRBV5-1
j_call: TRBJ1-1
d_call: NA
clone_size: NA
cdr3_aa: CASRRTAQGTEAFF
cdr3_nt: TGCGCCAGCAGAAGGACGGCCCAGGGCACTGAAGCTTTCTTT

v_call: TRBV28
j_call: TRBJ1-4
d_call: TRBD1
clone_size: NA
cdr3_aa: CASSEHRGLNEKLFF
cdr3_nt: TGTGCCAGCAGCGAACACAGGGGGCTTAATGAAAAACTGTTTTTT

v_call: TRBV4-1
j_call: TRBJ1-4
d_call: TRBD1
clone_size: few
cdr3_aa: CASSQDRTGTNEKLFF
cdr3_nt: TGCGCCAGCAGCCAAGATAGGACAGGAACCAATGAAAAACTGTTTTTT

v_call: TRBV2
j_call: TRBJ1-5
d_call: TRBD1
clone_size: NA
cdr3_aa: CASTDRGAQPQHF
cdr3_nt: TGTGCCAGCACCGACAGGGGAGCTCAGCCCCAGCATTTT

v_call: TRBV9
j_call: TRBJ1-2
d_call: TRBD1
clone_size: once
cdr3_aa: CASSVGTGSLWYGYTF
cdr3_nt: TGTGCCAGCAGCGTAGGGACAGGGAGCCTTTGGTATGGCTACACCTTC

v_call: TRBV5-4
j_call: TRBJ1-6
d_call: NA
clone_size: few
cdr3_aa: CASSLDTDSPLHF
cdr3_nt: TGTGCCAGCAGCTTGGACACCGATTCACCCCTCCACTTT

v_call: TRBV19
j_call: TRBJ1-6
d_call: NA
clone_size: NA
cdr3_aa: CASTSGVNSPLHF
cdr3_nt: TGTGCCAGTACATCCGGGGTTAATTCACCCCTCCACTTT

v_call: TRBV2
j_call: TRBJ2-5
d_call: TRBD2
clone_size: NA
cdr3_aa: CASSAGSGSTQETQYF
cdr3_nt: TGTGCCAGCAGTGCGGGTAGCGGGAGCACCCAAGAGACCCAGTACTTC

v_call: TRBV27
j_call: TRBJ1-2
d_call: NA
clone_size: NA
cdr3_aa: CASSSGTRGVGGYTF
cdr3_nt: TGTGCCAGCAGTTCCGGGACGCGGGGGGTAGGTGGCTACACCTTC

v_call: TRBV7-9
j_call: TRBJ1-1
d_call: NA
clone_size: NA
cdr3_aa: CASSPPRVTEAFF
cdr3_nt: TGTGCCAGCAGTCCACCGCGGGTCACTGAAGCTTTCTTT

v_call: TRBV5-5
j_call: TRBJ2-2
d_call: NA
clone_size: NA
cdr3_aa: CASSSPGGGDTGELFF
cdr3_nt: TGTGCCAGCAGCAGCCCTGGGGGGGGCGACACCGGGGAGCTGTTTTTT

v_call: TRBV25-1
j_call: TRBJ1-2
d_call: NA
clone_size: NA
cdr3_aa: CASSPSLLLGHGYTF
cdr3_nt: TGTGCCAGCAGCCCGTCCCTTTTATTGGGGCATGGCTACACCTTC

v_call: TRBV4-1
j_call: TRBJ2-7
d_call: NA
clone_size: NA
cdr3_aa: CASSQDQGPEQYF
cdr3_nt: TGCGCCAGCAGCCAAGATCAGGGCCCCGAGCAGTACTTC

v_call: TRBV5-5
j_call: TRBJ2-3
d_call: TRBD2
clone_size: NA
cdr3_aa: CASSLAAGALTDTQYF
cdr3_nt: TGTGCCAGCAGCTTGGCAGCGGGGGCCCTCACAGATACGCAGTATTTT

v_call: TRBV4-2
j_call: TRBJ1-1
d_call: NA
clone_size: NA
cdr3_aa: CASSQGGTGNTEAFF
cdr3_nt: TGTGCCAGCAGCCAAGGCGGGACGGGGAACACTGAAGCTTTCTTT

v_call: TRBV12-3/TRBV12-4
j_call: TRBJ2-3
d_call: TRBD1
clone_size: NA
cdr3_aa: CASRQGTDTQYF
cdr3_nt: TGTGCCAGCAGACAGGGGACAGATACGCAGTATTTT

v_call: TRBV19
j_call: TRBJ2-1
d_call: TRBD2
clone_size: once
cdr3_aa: CASINSGVASNEQFF
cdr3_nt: TGTGCCAGTATTAATAGCGGGGTAGCGTCGAATGAGCAGTTCTTC

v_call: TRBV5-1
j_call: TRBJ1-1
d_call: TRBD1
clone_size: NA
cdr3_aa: CASSQGGAPGTEAFF
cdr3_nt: TGCGCCAGCAGCCAAGGGGGCGCCCCGGGAACTGAAGCTTTCTTT

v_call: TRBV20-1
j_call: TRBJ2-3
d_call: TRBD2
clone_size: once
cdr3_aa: CSASNSGGASTDTQYF
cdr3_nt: TGCAGTGCTAGTAATAGCGGGGGAGCTAGCACAGATACGCAGTATTTT

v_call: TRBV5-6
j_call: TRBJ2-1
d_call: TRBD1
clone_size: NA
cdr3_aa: CASSPRDRGHKNEQFF
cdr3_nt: TGTGCCAGCAGCCCCCGCGACAGGGGGCACAAGAATGAGCAGTTCTTC

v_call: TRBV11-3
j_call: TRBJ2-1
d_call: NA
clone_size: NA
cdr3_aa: CASSPGPPEQFF
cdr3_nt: TGTGCCAGCAGCCCTGGGCCTCCAGAGCAGTTCTTC

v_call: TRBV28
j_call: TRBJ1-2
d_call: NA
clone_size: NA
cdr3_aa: CASSLTGPFGYTF
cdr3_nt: TGTGCCAGCAGTTTGACAGGCCCCTTTGGCTACACCTTC

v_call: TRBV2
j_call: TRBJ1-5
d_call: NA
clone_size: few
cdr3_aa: CASRPQGNQPQHF
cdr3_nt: TGTGCCAGCAGACCACAGGGCAATCAGCCCCAGCATTTT

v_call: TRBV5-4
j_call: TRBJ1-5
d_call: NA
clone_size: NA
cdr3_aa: CASSDRTSDPNNQPQHF
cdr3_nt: TGTGCCAGCAGCGACAGAACATCAGATCCCAACAATCAGCCCCAGCATTTT

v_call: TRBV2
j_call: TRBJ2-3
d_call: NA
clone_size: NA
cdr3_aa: CASDELQGPLGTQYF
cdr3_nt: TGTGCCAGCGACGAACTACAGGGTCCCCTCGGTACGCAGTATTTT

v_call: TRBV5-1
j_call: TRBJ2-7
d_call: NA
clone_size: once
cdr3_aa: CASSWDTTYEQYF
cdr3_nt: TGCGCCAGCAGCTGGGACACCACCTACGAGCAGTACTTC

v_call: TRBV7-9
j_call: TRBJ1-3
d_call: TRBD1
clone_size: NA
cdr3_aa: CASSFSGGAGNTIYF
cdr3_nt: TGTGCCAGCAGCTTCTCAGGGGGCGCTGGAAACACCATATATTTT

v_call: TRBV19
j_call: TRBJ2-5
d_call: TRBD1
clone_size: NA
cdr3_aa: CASSPLGQPETQYF
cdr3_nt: TGTGCCAGTAGTCCCTTGGGACAGCCGGAGACCCAGTACTTC

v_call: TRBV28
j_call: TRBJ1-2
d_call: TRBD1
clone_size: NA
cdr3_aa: CASSYPTGEGLGYTF
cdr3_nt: TGTGCCAGCTCTTATCCCACAGGGGAAGGGCTGGGCTACACCTTC

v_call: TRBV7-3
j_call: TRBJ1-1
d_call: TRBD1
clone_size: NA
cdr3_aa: CASSPRGLNTEAFF
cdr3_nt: TGTGCCAGCAGCCCGAGGGGGCTAAACACTGAAGCTTTCTTT

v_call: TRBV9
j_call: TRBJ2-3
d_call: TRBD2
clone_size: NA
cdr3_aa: CASSVSIGGSTDTQYF
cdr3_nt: TGTGCCAGCAGCGTGTCAATCGGGGGGAGCACAGATACGCAGTATTTT

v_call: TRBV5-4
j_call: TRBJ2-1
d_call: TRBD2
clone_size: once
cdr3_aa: CASSASGGSYNEQFF
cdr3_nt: TGTGCCAGCAGCGCCAGCGGGGGGTCCTACAATGAGCAGTTCTTC

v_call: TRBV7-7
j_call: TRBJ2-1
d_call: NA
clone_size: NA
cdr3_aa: CASSLSSGYNEQFF
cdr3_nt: TGTGCCAGCAGCTTAAGTAGCGGTTACAATGAGCAGTTCTTC

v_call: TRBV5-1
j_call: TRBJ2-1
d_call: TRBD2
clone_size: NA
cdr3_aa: CASMYGGLSYNEQFF
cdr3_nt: TGCGCCAGCATGTATGGGGGACTATCTTACAATGAGCAGTTCTTC

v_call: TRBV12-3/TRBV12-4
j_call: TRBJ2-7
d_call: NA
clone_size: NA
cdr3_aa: CASKNRVNEQYF
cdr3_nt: TGTGCCAGCAAAAACAGGGTAAACGAGCAGTACTTC

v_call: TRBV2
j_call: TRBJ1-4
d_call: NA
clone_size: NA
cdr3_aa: CASREGGSSEKLFF
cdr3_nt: TGTGCCAGCAGGGAGGGGGGGAGTAGTGAAAAACTGTTTTTT

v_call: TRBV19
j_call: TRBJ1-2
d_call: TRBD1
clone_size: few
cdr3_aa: CASGPGTGSVIYGYTF
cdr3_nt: TGTGCCAGTGGTCCCGGGACAGGGTCGGTAATCTATGGCTACACCTTC

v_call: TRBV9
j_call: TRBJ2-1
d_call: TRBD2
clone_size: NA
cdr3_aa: CASSVDGRASGYNEQFF
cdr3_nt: TGTGCCAGCAGCGTAGACGGCAGGGCTAGCGGCTACAATGAGCAGTTCTTC

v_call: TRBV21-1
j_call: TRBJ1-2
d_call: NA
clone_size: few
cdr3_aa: CASSTRQDLIYGYTF
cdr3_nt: TGTGCCAGCAGCACTAGACAGGATCTTATCTATGGCTACACCTTC

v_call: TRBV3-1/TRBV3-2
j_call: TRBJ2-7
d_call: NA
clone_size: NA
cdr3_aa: CASSQKTGSYEQYF
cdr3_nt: TGTGCCAGCAGCCAGAAGACAGGCTCCTACGAGCAGTACTTC

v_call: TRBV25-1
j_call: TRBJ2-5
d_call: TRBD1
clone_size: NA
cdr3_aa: CASSPTGVETQYF
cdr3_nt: TGTGCCAGCAGCCCGACAGGGGTAGAGACCCAGTACTTC

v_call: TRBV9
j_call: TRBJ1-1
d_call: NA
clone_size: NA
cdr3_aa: CASSAEPYNTEAFF
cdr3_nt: TGTGCCAGCAGCGCCGAGCCTTATAACACTGAAGCTTTCTTT

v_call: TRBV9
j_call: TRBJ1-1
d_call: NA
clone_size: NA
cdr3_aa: CASSVGLGNTEAFF
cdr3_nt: TGTGCCAGCAGCGTAGGACTGGGGAACACTGAAGCTTTCTTT

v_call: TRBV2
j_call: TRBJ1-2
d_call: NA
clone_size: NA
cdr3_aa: CASTHTGGGVAGYTF
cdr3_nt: TGTGCCAGCACCCACACGGGGGGGGGCGTTGCCGGCTACACCTTC

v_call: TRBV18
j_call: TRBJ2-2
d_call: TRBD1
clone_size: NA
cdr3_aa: CASSPQGASSNTGELFF
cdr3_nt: TGTGCCAGCTCACCTCAGGGGGCTTCTTCGAACACCGGGGAGCTGTTTTTT